The clone carrying this T cell receptor (beta chain) turned up a few times. Antigen: not known. CDR3 length equals 13 residues. CDR1 is SQVTM and CDR2 is ANQGSEA in the germline V gene. The ends were cut back, 7 bases at V and 1 base at J, with 13 bases in the middle. The data originate from a study of response to subunit inactivated influenza vaccine. TCRdb used MiXCR to reprocess the RT-PCR reads, holding one entry per CDR3 protein. The profile covers 160,000 or so distinct CDR3 sequences, with 11% appearing a single time and about an eighth taken by the ten largest. Study-level findings and limits: Every seasonal influenza vaccination brings in few new T cells, the authors suggested.

The TCR was taken from a man aged 50 or older who received an inactivated influenza vaccine. Material: non-naive T cells sorted from PBMCs, obtained more than 35 days after vaccination. The rearrangement uses TRBV29-1 and TRBJ1-1; TRBD1 might be the D (5 bases). In DNA, the CDR3 is TGCAGCGCAAAGGGGCAGACGAACACTGAAGCTTTCTTT. Translation: CSAKGQTNTEAFF.